The T cell receptor (beta chain) described here comes from a study of blood T cell repertoires in COVID-19 (TCRdb year 2020). Regarding the complete study: Samples from collaborators originated in the United States, Italy and Spain and spanned both the acute and convalescent phases of COVID-19. The material from the prospective study consisted of cDNA or gDNA derived from T cells, B-cell-depleted T cells, or PBMCs. The dataset comprised deeply sampled blood TCRbeta repertoires from subjects exposed to, actively infected with, or recovered from COVID-19. The repertoires were made available in a free public database intended to serve as a resource for research on the immune response to SARS-CoV-2. The samples were drawn from two sources: the first 160 participants of the ongoing ImmuneRACE study, and 1,000 to 1,500 subjects contributed by 6 global collaborators. A de-identified subject ID, COVID-19 status, age in years and sex were almost always included in the sample metadata. Where available, HLA class I and class II types were taken from metadata supplied by the sample provider and were not determined by assay-based typing. Overall study results and their limits: The quantity of clinical and demographic metadata differed by source and by participant and was supplied without curation.

Collaborating institutions collected whole blood in K2EDTA tubes following their own protocols. Collaborator samples were shipped for TCRbeta analysis as frozen whole blood, isolated PBMCs, or DNA extracted from either sample type. V is pared back by 0 bases and J by 0 bases, with 9 bases lying between the germline termini. CDR3 length: 15 amino acids, cysteine to phenylalanine. Here the CDR3 DNA is all that survives: 45 bases in frame from base 1. CDR1 and CDR2 (SGDLS, YYNGEE) derive from the germline V gene. TCRbeta CDR3 regions were amplified from genomic DNA using the immunoSEQ Assay, a bias-controlled multiplex PCR. In the paper's pipeline: Within the assay, amplification of reference gene primers was used to estimate how many nucleated cells each sample contained. To quantify the absolute abundance of each unique TCRbeta CDR3 rearrangement, sequence reads were collapsed and filtered. For each sample, productive Simpson clonality was calculated as the square root of Simpson's diversity index over productive rearrangements. Sourced from immuneACCESS, this table was stored by TCRdb with only in-frame sequences that have V and J called. A share of the clones is absent; for the studies checked, an unresolved V gene accounts for under half, and the remainder has no known explanation. For V, J and clone size, that table is used; D and trimming come from the DNA. The sample includes some 190,000 clones, with 88% observed a single time. Around 1.4% of the sample comes from the top ten.

Comment on this clone: It has no known antigen specificity. The sample holds no much larger clone one base away, and base qualities are not on file.

This TCR derives from a man between 18 and 29 years old with active or convalescent COVID-19. The chain is made from TRBV9 and TRBJ1-1; no D gene can be assigned with confidence. The sequenced sample consisted of peripheral blood. The bases are TGTGCCAGCAGCGTAGGAGGATTTTTGAACACTGAAGCTTTCTTT. Its protein is CASSVGGFLNTEAFF.